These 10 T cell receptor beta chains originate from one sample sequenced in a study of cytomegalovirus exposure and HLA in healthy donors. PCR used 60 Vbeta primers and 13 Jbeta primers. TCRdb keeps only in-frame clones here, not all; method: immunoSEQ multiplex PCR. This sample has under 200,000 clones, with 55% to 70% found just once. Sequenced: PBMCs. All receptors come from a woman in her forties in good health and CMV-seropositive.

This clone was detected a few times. CDR3 DNA: TGTGCCAGCAGCGTCGAAGGGGCGGGGGTCTCCGAGCAGTACTTC. Its translation is CASSVEGAGVSEQYF. V is TRBV9 and J is TRBJ2-5; 7 positions match TRBD2. The DNA matches TRBJ2-7 better at its end, which makes the J call doubtful. CDR1 and CDR2 from the germline V gene are SGDLS and YYNGEE. CDR3 size: 15 residues.

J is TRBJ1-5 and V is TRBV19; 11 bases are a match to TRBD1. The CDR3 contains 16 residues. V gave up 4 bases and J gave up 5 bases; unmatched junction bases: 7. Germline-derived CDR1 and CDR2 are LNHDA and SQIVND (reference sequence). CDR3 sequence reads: CASSRGQGVLDQPQHF. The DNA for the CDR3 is TGTGCCAGTAGTAGGGGACAGGGGGTCCTGGATCAGCCCCAGCATTTT.

The CDR3 DNA is TGTGCCAGCAGCCAAGTGCGGAACACCGGGGAGCTGTTTTTT. This codes for CASSQVRNTGELFF. The chain carries TRBV14 and TRBJ2-2; D ambiguous. Between the trimmed V and J ends, which lost 1 base and 1 base, there was a span of 4 bases. This CDR3 spans 14 amino acids. CDR1 is SGHDN and CDR2 is FVKESK in the germline V gene.

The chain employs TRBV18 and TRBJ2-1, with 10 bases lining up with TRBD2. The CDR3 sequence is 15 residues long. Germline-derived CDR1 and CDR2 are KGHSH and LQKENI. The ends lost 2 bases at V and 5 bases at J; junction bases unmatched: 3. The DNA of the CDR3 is TGTGCCAGCTCACCAGGGACTAGCGATCACAATGAGCAGTTCTTC. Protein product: CASSPGTSDHNEQFF.

The CDR3 DNA reads as TGTGCCAGCAGCTTGGCCGACAGGGGGGGACCCTACGAGCAGTACTTC. Translated, it gives CASSLADRGGPYEQYF. The chain links TRBV5-6 to TRBJ2-7; the match to TRBD1 covers 9 bases. V lost 0 bases, J lost 2 bases, and 6 bases stayed unmatched. This CDR3 is 16 amino acids long. Germline CDR1 and CDR2: SGHDT and YYEEEE.

The CDR3 is CASSLTSGYSYNEQFF. The CDR3 bases are TGTGCCAGCAGTTTAACCTCGGGGTACTCCTACAATGAGCAGTTCTTC. This rearrangement joins TRBV27 to TRBJ2-1; TRBD2 might be the D (5 bases). Trimming left V 2 bases short and J 0 bases short, with 11 bases between. CDR1 is MNHEY and CDR2 is SMNVEV in the germline V gene (reference sequence). The CDR3 has 16 residues.

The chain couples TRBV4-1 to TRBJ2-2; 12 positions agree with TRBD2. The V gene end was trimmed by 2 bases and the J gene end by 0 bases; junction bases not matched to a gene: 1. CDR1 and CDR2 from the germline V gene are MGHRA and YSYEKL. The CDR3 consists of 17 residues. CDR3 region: CASSQTSGRTNTGELFF. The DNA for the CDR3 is TGCGCCAGCAGCCAAACTAGCGGGAGGACGAACACCGGGGAGCTGTTTTTT.

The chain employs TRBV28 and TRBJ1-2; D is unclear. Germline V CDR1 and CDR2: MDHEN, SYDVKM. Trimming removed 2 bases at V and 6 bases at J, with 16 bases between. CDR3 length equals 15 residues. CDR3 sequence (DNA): TGTGCCAGCAGTTTACTGGCAGGATACGTTAATGGCTACACCTTC. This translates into CASSLLAGYVNGYTF.

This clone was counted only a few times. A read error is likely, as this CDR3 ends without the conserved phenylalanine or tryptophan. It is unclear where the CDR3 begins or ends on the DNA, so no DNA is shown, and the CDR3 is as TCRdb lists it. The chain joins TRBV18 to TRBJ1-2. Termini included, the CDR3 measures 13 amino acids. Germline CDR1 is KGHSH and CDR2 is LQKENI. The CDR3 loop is CASSPTGNTVLIL.

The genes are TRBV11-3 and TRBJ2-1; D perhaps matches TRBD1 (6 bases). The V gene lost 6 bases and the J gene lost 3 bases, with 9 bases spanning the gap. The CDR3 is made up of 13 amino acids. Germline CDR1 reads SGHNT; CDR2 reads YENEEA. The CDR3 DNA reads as TGTGCCAGCAGTTCAGGGGTCTACAATGAGCAGTTCTTC. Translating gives CASSSGVYNEQFF.